This T cell receptor (beta chain) was found in a study of T cells after yellow fever vaccination. Broader study findings: Contaminating bulk clonotypes could be abundant in FACS-sorted repertoires.

CDR3 length: 15 residues. V dropped 1 base and J dropped 0 bases, with 9 bases sitting between them. CDR1 and CDR2 (germline): SGHAT, FQNNGV. In TCRdb, the 5' RACE reads were re-called with MiXCR into one record per CDR3 protein. Of 100,000 to 150,000 distinct CDR3 sequences listed, over 8% are singletons. This clonotype showed up just a few times. The antigen is not known. The source of this sequence is a man between 18 and 35 years old who received the YFV17D yellow fever vaccine. Sequencing was performed on CD8+ T cells sorted from PBMCs, taken on the day of the yellow fever booster vaccination. The rearrangement joins TRBV11-2 to TRBJ1-2; no definite D call. CDR3 region: CASSLGAAANYGYTF. CDR3 sequence (DNA): TGTGCCAGCAGCTTAGGGGCAGCAGCTAACTATGGCTACACCTTC.